One and the same sample provided the 24 T cell receptor beta chains below, sequenced in a study of CD4 T cells in relation to SARS-CoV-2 and coronaviruses. Their cognate antigens are unknown. Data came from immunoSEQ multiplex PCR; TCRdb stores just in-frame clones and leaves some out. Among about 39,000 clones, 77% were seen once, and the ten largest hold about a fifth. Sequences were obtained from memory CD4+ T cells from PBMCs, cultured in vitro. The receptor source for this set is an adult with COVID-19.

This clone occurred once. CDR3 nucleotide sequence: TGTGCCAGCAGTTTGTGGGGCGGTGGGGCCAACGTCCTGACTTTC. Translating it yields CASSLWGGGANVLTF. The chain couples TRBV28 to TRBJ2-6; perhaps TRBD1 as D (5 bases). This CDR3 contains 15 residues. Trimming left V 3 bases short and J 3 bases short, with 9 bases between. Per the germline V gene, CDR1 is MDHEN and CDR2 is SYDVKM.

This clone showed up just once. CDR3 loop: CASSPPLAKNIQYF. CDR3 bases: TGTGCCAGCTCACCTCCCCTAGCCAAAAACATTCAGTACTTC. This chain links TRBV18 with TRBJ2-4; D gene uncertain. CDR1 and CDR2 from the germline V gene are KGHSH and LQKENI. This CDR3 is 14 amino acids long. Trimming removed 3 bases from V and 0 bases from J, with 6 bases in between.

This clone is labeled medium-sized. This chain joins TRBV5-8 and TRBJ1-2, with 7 bases identical to TRBD1. The V and J ends lost 4 bases and 7 bases, in that order; junction bases with no gene match: 7. Germline CDR1 is SGHTS and CDR2 is YDEGEE. This CDR3 spans 13 amino acids. In nucleotides, the CDR3 is TGTGCCAGCAGCGACCGGGACAGTAGTGGCTACACCTTC. Encoded protein: CASSDRDSSGYTF.

The rearrangement joins TRBV15 to TRBJ2-3, with 10 nucleotides matching TRBD1. The CDR3 is made up of 16 amino acids. The germline gives CDR1 LNHNV, CDR2 YYDKDF (reference sequence). With V trimmed by 1 base and J by 4 bases, 5 bases remained unmatched. Here the CDR3 reads CATSRVQGQGSDTQYF. The CDR3 DNA is TGTGCCACCAGCAGAGTCCAGGGACAGGGGTCAGATACGCAGTATTTT. The variable domain in full, with the rest retrieved from reference TRBV15 and TRBJ2-3, is DAMVIQNPRYQVTQFGKPVTLSCSQTLNHNVMYWYQQKSSQAPKLLFHYYDKDFNNEADTPDNFQSRRPNTSFCFLDIRSPGLGDTAMYLCATSRVQGQGSDTQYFGPGTRLTVL.

This clone was recorded a few times. The chain links TRBV5-4 to TRBJ2-3; TRBD2 matches at 11 bases. V shed 4 bases, J shed 7 bases, and the junction held 5 bases outside the gene matches. This CDR3 comprises 14 residues. Germline-derived CDR1 and CDR2 are SGHNT and YYREEE (reference sequence). In DNA, the CDR3 is TGTGCCAGCAGCAAAGGGACTAGCGGAAATACGCAGTATTTT. It yields the protein CASSKGTSGNTQYF.

This clone was counted only a few times. The chain employs TRBV10-3 and TRBJ2-3; D may be TRBD1 (5 bases). The CDR3 consists of 16 residues. The germline V gene encodes CDR1 ENHRY and CDR2 SYGVKD. V gave up 2 bases and J gave up 0 bases, with 12 bases separating them. The DNA for the CDR3 is TGTGCCATCAGTGAGCGAGAAGGGGCTAGCACAGATACGCAGTATTTT. Its protein product is CAISEREGASTDTQYF.

This chain connects TRBV7-3 to TRBJ2-2, with TRBD2 matching over 8 bases. V lost 3 bases to trimming and J lost 7 bases; unmatched junction nucleotides: 10. This CDR3 comprises 16 residues. Germline V gene sequence: CDR1 SGHTA, CDR2 FQGTGA. The CDR3 DNA sequence: TGTGCCAGCAGCTTCTCATACTTTAGCGGGAACGGGGAGCTGTTTTTT. This sequence encodes CASSFSYFSGNGELFF. Full variable domain (outside the CDR3, taken from reference TRBV7-3 and TRBJ2-2): GAGVSQTPSNKVTEKGKYVELRCDPISGHTALYWYRQSLGQGPEFLIYFQGTGAADDSGLPNDRFFAVRPEGSVSTLKIQRTERGDSAVYLCASSFSYFSGNGELFFGEGSRLTVL.

This clone came up a few times. This chain joins TRBV4-1 and TRBJ1-5; 7 bases align to TRBD1. This CDR3 has 17 residues. The V segment lost 4 bases and the J segment 6 bases; nucleotides outside the gene matches: 15. Looked up from germline, CDR1 is MGHRA and CDR2 is YSYEKL. For the CDR3, the DNA is TGCGCCAGCAGCCGCCCGGACAGGACGGGTGTGGGTCAGCCCCAGCATTTT. Translation: CASSRPDRTGVGQPQHF.

In this sample, this clone is medium-sized. CDR3 sequence (DNA): TGCGCCAGCAGCCAAGAAGGTAGGCAGGCCGGAGATACGCAGTATTTT. This sequence encodes CASSQEGRQAGDTQYF. The V and J genes are TRBV4-1 and TRBJ2-3; unclear D gene. V was clipped by 0 bases and J by 5 bases, with 15 bases between them. The CDR3 is 16 amino acids. Germline V CDR1 and CDR2: MGHRA, YSYEKL.

This chain connects TRBV4-2 to TRBJ2-2; no reliable D call. The CDR3 has 15 residues. Trimming shortened V by 0 bases and J by 0 bases, and 5 bases separated the two germline ends. Germline values: CDR1 LGHNA, CDR2 YNFKEQ. The CDR3 sequence: CASSQETPNTGELFF. The CDR3 nucleotides are TGTGCCAGCAGCCAAGAGACACCGAACACCGGGGAGCTGTTTTTT.

The genes are TRBV28 and TRBJ1-4, with 9 bases that match TRBD1. Germline values: CDR1 MDHEN, CDR2 SYDVKM. V dropped 7 bases and J dropped 7; count of bases not matched to a gene: 7. This CDR3 contains 14 residues. CDR3: CASKGTGRSEKLFF. Here the CDR3 DNA reads TGTGCCAGCAAAGGGACAGGGAGGAGTGAAAAACTGTTTTTT.

This chain connects TRBV30 to TRBJ2-1, with 8 bases fitting TRBD2. V lost 0 bases and J lost 9; bases outside the gene matches: 10. CDR3 size: 15 residues. The germline gives CDR1 GTSNPN, CDR2 SVGIG (reference sequence). For the CDR3, the DNA is TGTGCCTGGAGTGTGGGTAGCGGGATGATTGGTGAGCAGTTCTTC. It is translated as CAWSVGSGMIGEQFF. The entire variable domain, with the rest obtained from reference TRBV30 and TRBJ2-1, is as follows: SQTIHQWPATLVQPVGSPLSLECTVEGTSNPNLYWYRQAAGRGLQLLFYSVGIGQISSEVPQNLSASRPQDRQFILSSKKLLLSDSGFYLCAWSVGSGMIGEQFFGPGTRLTVL.

This clone was seen only a few times. The gene calls are TRBV19 and TRBJ1-5; maybe TRBD1 (6 bases). V dropped 6 bases and J dropped 5 bases, with 11 bases sitting between them. The CDR3 runs to 13 residues. CDR1 is LNHDA and CDR2 is SQIVND in the germline V gene (reference sequence). The CDR3 sequence: CASSQGRDQPQHF. CDR3 bases: TGTGCCAGTAGCCAGGGGAGGGATCAGCCCCAGCATTTT. Drawing the rest from reference TRBV19 and TRBJ1-5, the complete variable domain is DGGITQSPKYLFRKEGQNVTLSCEQNLNHDAMYWYRQDPGQGLRLIYYSQIVNDFQKGDIAEGYSVSREKKESFPLTVTSAQKNPTAFYLCASSQGRDQPQHFGDGTRLSIL.

The chain combines TRBV20-1 with TRBJ2-1; no reliable D call. This CDR3 comprises 10 residues. Trimming removed 8 bases at V and 8 bases at J, with 10 bases between. CDR1 DFQATT and CDR2 SNEGSKA come from the germline V gene (reference sequence). Written as DNA, the CDR3 is TGCAGTTCCCTTTCGGATGAGCAGTTCTTC. Translating gives CSSLSDEQFF.

A few counts support this clone. The rearrangement uses TRBV19 and TRBJ2-6; D perhaps matches TRBD1 (6 bases). CDR1 and CDR2 (germline): LNHDA, SQIVND (reference sequence). Trimming removed 8 bases from V and 1 base from J, with 18 bases in between. The CDR3 runs to 17 residues. This CDR3 reads CASSRTAIESGANVLTF. The CDR3 coding sequence is TGTGCCAGTTCCAGGACAGCAATCGAGTCTGGGGCCAACGTCCTGACTTTC.

The chain recombines TRBV30 with TRBJ1-1; TRBD1 might be the D (5 bases). Per germline, CDR1 GTSNPN and CDR2 SVGIG (reference sequence). V shed 2 bases and J shed 0 bases, with 16 bases lying between them. The CDR3 is 16 amino acids. CDR3 DNA: TGTGCCTGGAGTCCGTCAGGGCGGCAGGTGAACACTGAAGCTTTCTTT. It encodes CAWSPSGRQVNTEAFF.

The chain recombines TRBV7-9 with TRBJ2-7, with 11 bases fitting TRBD1. V gave up 5 bases and J gave up 6 bases; unmatched junction bases: 3. The CDR3 is 13 residues long. Germline V CDR1 and CDR2: SEHNR, FQNEAQ (reference sequence). CDR3 protein: CASSGQGASEQYF. The CDR3 coding sequence is TGTGCCAGCAGCGGACAGGGGGCGAGCGAGCAGTACTTC.

The count of this clone is one. The gene calls are TRBV9 and TRBJ2-7, with D unresolved. Germline V gene sequence: CDR1 SGDLS, CDR2 YYNGEE. The CDR3 sequence is 13 residues long. V lost 2 bases, J lost 3 bases, and 9 bases lay in between. In DNA, the CDR3 is TGTGCCAGCAGCGTCACAGACTTCTACGAGCAGTACTTC. It encodes CASSVTDFYEQYF.

There are a few counts of this clone. The chain couples TRBV30 to TRBJ1-6; D uncertain. Trimming stripped 7 bases from V and 0 bases from J, with 13 bases between. This CDR3 comprises 15 residues. Germline V gives CDR1 GTSNPN, CDR2 SVGIG (reference sequence). The CDR3 protein is CASRTDSSYNSPLHF. In nucleotides, the CDR3 is TGTGCCTCGAGGACTGATAGCTCCTATAATTCACCCCTCCACTTT. The complete variable domain, with remaining parts taken from reference TRBV30 and TRBJ1-6, reads SQTIHQWPATLVQPVGSPLSLECTVEGTSNPNLYWYRQAAGRGLQLLFYSVGIGQISSEVPQNLSASRPQDRQFILSSKKLLLSDSGFYLCASRTDSSYNSPLHFGNGTRLTVT.

This clone appeared once. This chain uses TRBV4-3 with TRBJ2-7, with D unclear. This CDR3 is built from 14 residues. V dropped 2 bases and J dropped 0 bases, with 8 bases sitting between them. Per the germline V gene, CDR1 is LGHNA and CDR2 is YSLEER. CDR3 nucleotide sequence: TGCGCCAGCAGCCAACAGACTCTCTCCTACGAGCAGTACTTC. Its protein product is CASSQQTLSYEQYF.

The J gene is TRBJ1-5, the V gene TRBV2; D ambiguous. The germline V gene has CDR1 SNHLY and CDR2 FYNNEI. The CDR3 loop spans 14 amino acids. The V gene lost 8 bases and the J gene lost 0 bases, with 11 bases spanning the gap. CDR3 in DNA: TGTGCCAGCGGGGAGACGAATAGCAATCAGCCCCAGCATTTT. It codes for CASGETNSNQPQHF.

There are a few counts of this clone. The chain uses TRBV4-1 and TRBJ2-1; 7 bases are a match to TRBD2. CDR3 size: 17 residues. V trimming: 1 base; J trimming: 4 bases; junction bases outside the gene matches: 10. Germline V gives CDR1 MGHRA, CDR2 YSYEKL. As DNA, the CDR3 is TGCGCCAGCAGCCAAGGGGCTCGGGCGGGAGCTTACAATGAGCAGTTCTTC. It encodes CASSQGARAGAYNEQFF.

This chain connects TRBV19 to TRBJ2-1; D call uncertain. Looked up from germline, CDR1 is LNHDA and CDR2 is SQIVND (reference sequence). CDR3 length: 13 amino acids. Trimming removed 3 bases at V and 8 bases at J, with 11 bases between. CDR3 loop: CASSIPAADEQFF. The CDR3 region has the DNA TGTGCCAGTAGTATCCCCGCCGCTGATGAGCAGTTCTTC.

The V and J genes are TRBV28 and TRBJ1-1; no definite D call. The CDR3 is made up of 13 amino acids. The germline CDR1 and CDR2 sequences are MDHEN and SYDVKM. Trimming left V 6 bases short and J 4 bases short, with 12 bases between. As DNA, the CDR3 is TGTGCCAGCAGCTCCCCGGGCACCACTGAAGCTTTCTTT. Its protein product is CASSSPGTTEAFF.